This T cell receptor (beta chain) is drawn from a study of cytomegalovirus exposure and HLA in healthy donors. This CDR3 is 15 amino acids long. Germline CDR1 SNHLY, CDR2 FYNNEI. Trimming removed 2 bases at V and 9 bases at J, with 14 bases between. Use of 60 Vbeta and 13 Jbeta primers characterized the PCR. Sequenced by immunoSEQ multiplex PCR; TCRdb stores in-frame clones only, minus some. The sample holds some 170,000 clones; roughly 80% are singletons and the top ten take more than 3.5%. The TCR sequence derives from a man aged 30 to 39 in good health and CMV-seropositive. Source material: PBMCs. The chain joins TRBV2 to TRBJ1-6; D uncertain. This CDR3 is CASSEIRDVSSPLHF. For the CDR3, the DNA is TGTGCCAGCAGTGAAATTCGGGATGTCAGTTCACCCCTCCACTTT.